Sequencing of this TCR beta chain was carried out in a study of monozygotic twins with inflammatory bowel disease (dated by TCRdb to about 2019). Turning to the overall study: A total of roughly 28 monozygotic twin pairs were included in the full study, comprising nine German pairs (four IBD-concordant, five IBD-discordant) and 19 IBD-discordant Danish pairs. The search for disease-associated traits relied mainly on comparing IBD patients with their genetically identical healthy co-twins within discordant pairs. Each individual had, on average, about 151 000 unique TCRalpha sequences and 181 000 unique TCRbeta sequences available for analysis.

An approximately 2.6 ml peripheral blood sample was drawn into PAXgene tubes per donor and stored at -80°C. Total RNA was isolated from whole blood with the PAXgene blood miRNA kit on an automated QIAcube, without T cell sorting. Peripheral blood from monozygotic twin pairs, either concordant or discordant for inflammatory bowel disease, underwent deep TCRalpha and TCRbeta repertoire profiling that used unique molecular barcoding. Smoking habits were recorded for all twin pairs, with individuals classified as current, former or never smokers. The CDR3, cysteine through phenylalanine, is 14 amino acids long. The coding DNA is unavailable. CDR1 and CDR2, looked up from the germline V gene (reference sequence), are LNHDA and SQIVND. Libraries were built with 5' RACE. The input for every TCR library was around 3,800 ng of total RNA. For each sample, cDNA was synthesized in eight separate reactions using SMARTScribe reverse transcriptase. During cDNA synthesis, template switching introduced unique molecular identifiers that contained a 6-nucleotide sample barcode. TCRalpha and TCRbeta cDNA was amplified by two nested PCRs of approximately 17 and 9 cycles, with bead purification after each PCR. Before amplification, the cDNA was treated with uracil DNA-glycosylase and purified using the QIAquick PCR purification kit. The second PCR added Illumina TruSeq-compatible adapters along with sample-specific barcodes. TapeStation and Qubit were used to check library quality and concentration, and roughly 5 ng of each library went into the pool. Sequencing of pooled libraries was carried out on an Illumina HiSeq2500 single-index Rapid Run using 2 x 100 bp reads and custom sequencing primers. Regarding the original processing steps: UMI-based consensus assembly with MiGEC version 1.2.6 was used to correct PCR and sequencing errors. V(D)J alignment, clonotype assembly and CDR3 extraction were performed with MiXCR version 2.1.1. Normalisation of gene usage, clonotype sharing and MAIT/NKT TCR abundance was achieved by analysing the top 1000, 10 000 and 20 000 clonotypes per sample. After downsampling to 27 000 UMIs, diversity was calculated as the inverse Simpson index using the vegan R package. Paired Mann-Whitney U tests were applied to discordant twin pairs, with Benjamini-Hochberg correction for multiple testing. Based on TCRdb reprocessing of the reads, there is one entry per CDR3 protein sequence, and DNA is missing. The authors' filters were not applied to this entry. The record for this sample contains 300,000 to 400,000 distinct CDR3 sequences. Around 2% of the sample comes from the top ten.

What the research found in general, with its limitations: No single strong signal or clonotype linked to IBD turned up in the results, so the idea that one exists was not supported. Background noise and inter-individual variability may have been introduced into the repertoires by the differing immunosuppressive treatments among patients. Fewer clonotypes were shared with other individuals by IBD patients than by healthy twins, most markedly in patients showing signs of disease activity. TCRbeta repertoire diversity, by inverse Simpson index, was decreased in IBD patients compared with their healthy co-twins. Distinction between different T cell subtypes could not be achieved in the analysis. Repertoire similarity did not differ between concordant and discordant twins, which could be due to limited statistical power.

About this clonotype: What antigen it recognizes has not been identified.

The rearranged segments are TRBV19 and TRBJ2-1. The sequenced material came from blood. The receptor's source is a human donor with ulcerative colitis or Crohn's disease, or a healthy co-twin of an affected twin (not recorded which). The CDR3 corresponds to CASRTGRIANEQFF.